These T cell receptor beta chains were read from a single sample in a study of T cell repertoires in cytomegalovirus infection. In TCRdb, the reads were re-called with MiXCR into one record per CDR3 protein. The data contain roughly 320,000 distinct CDR3 sequences, roughly 9.3% of them seen just once; the ten biggest clones take up 2.5%. Sequences were obtained from PBMCs. These receptors all stem from a human donor in good health (CMV status not recorded). Some clones in this sample may be carry-over from other donors' samples. Each CDR3 is given with its conserved first and last residue. D genes are given only for firm matches. Clone sizes are given selectively: once, few, many, or a class where the clone is expanded.

j_call v_call clone_size cdr3_length d_call cdr3_aa cdr3_nt
TRBJ1-1 TRBV28 many 15 TRBD1 CASSPRDRLNTEAFF TGTGCCAGCAGTCCCCGGGACAGGTTGAACACTGAAGCTTTCTTT
TRBJ2-7 TRBV10-3 many 12 NA CAISDRSYEQYF TGTGCCATCAGTGACAGGTCCTACGAGCAGTACTTC
TRBJ2-5 TRBV6-2/TRBV6-3 NA 14 TRBD1 CASGFTGGGETQYF TGTGCCAGCGGATTCACAGGGGGCGGAGAGACCCAGTACTTC
TRBJ2-5 TRBV7-9 NA 14 NA CASSFVDAQETQYF TGTGCCAGCAGCTTCGTGGACGCGCAAGAGACCCAGTACTTC
TRBJ1-1 TRBV14 many 13 NA CASSQDAGREAFF TGTGCCAGCAGCCAAGACGCGGGCCGGGAAGCTTTCTTT
TRBJ1-4 TRBV7-2 many 15 NA CASSYRTPGREKLFF TGTGCCAGCAGCTACCGGACCCCCGGTAGGGAAAAACTGTTTTTT
TRBJ2-3 TRBV5-1 NA 21 TRBD2 CASSLGGTTSGARLSTDTQYF TGCGCCAGCAGCTTGGGGGGGACGACTAGCGGGGCAAGACTTAGCACAGATACGCAGTATTTT
TRBJ2-3 TRBV10-3 few 13 NA CAISGANTDTQYF TGTGCCATCAGTGGTGCCAACACAGATACGCAGTATTTT
TRBJ2-4 TRBV7-2 few 14 TRBD2 CASSPGLAANIQYF TGTGCCAGCAGCCCGGGACTAGCGGCGAACATTCAGTACTTC
TRBJ2-3 TRBV24-1 many 16 TRBD1 CATSDTGTASTDTQYF TGTGCCACCAGTGACACCGGGACAGCTAGCACAGATACGCAGTATTTT
TRBJ2-1 TRBV7-6 many 17 NA CASSLAQDHTPYNEQFF TGTGCCAGCAGCTTAGCGCAGGACCACACCCCCTATAATGAGCAGTTCTTC